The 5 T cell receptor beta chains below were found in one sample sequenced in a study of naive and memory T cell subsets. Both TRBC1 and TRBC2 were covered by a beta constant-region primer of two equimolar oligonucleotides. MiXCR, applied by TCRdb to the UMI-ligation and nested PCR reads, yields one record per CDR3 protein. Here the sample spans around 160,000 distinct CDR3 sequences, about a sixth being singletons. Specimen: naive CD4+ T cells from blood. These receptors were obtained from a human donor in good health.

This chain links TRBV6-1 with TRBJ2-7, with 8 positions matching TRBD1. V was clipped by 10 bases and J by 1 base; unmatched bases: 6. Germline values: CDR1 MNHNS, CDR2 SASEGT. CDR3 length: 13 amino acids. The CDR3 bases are TGTGCCATAATCAGGGGGCAATCCTACGAGCAGTACTTC. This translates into CAIIRGQSYEQYF.

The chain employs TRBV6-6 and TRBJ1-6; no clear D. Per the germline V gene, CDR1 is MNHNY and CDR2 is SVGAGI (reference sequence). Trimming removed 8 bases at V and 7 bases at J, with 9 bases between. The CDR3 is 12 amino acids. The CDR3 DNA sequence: TGTGCCAGCGGAGGAGGGAATTCACCCCTCCACTTT. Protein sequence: CASGGGNSPLHF.

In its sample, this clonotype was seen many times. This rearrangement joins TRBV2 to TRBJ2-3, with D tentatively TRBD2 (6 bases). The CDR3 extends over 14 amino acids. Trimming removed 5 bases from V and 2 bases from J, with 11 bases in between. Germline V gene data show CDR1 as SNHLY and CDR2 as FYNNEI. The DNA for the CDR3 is TGTGCCAGCAGTCGTAGCGGCTCCACAGATACGCAGTATTTT. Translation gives CASSRSGSTDTQYF.

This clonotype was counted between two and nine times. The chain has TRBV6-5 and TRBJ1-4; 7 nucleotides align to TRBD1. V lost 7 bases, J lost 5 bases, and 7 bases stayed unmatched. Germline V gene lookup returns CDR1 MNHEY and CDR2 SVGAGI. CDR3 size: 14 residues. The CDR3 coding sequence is TGTGCCAGCAAAATCGGGACAGACAATGAAAAACTGTTTTTT. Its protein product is CASKIGTDNEKLFF.

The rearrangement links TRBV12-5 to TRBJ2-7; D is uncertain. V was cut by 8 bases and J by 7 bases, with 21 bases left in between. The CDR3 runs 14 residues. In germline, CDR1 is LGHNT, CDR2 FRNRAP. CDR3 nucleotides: TGTGCTAGTTCTTATACGGAGCTTCTGGGGGAGCAGTACTTC. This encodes CASSYTELLGEQYF. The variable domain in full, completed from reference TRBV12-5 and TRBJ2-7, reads DARVTQTPRHKVTEMGQEVTMRCQPILGHNTVFWYRQTMMQGLELLAYFRNRAPLDDSGMPKDRFSAEMPDATLATLKIQPSEPRDSAVYFCASSYTELLGEQYFGPGTRLTVT.